This section outlines one T cell receptor (beta chain) sequence together with its context. The participants were between roughly 18 and 89 years old and came from under 25 US areas. The length of the CDR3 is 16 residues. CDR1 MNHEY and CDR2 SVGEGT come from the germline V gene. The trim removed 2 bases at V and 6 bases at J, leaving 5 bases unmatched. This sample was included in a study of blood T cell repertoires in COVID-19. Study overall: Acute and convalescent COVID-19 samples came from the United States, Italy and Spain.

In the source study's methods: Nucleated cell counts were estimated from reference gene primer amplification. TCRdb's table, derived via immunoSEQ multiplex PCR, lists solely in-frame clones and lacks some. V and J calls plus clone size are reproduced from that table; the DNA served to infer D and trimming. The data contain fewer than 250,000 clones, roughly 87% of them seen just once; the ten biggest clones take up 2.5% to 3%. Sequencing input: PBMCs or T cells enriched from blood (not recorded which). The origin of this receptor is a woman aged 25 to 39 with acute COVID-19. The chain has TRBV6-2 or TRBV6-3 and TRBJ2-1; 12 bases map to TRBD2. The CDR3 is CASSYNLAGGLNEQFF. CDR3 sequence (DNA): TGTGCCAGCAGTTACAATCTAGCGGGGGGGCTCAATGAGCAGTTCTTC.